This TCR beta chain appears in the sequencing data of a study of OX40 agonist ivuxolimab in advanced cancers. Study-level background: Across the patients, intravenous ivuxolimab was delivered every 2 weeks at 0.01 to 10 mg/kg. Findings and limits, study-wide: It was also the case that some nonresponders had low normalized T-cell clonal expansion.

As to this clone: No antigen is known for it.

Profiled with immunoSEQ multiplex PCR; TCRdb holds only in-frame clones, not every one. The sample consists of roughly 93,000 clones, roughly four fifths of them appearing once. The specimen comprised CD4+ or CD8+ T cells sorted from blood, sampled in a trial of the OX40 agonist ivuxolimab. The receptor was derived from an adult with an advanced solid tumor such as melanoma, head and neck, liver or kidney cancer.

CDR3 DNA: TGTGCCAGCAGCCGGAGGGTCTCTAGCACAGATACGCAGTATTTT. The encoded protein is CASSRRVSSTDTQYF. The chain couples TRBV28 to TRBJ2-3; D is possibly TRBD2 (6 bases). The germline gives CDR1 MDHEN, CDR2 SYDVKM. Trimming took 6 bases from V and 0 from J, leaving 13 bases between them. This CDR3 spans 15 amino acids.